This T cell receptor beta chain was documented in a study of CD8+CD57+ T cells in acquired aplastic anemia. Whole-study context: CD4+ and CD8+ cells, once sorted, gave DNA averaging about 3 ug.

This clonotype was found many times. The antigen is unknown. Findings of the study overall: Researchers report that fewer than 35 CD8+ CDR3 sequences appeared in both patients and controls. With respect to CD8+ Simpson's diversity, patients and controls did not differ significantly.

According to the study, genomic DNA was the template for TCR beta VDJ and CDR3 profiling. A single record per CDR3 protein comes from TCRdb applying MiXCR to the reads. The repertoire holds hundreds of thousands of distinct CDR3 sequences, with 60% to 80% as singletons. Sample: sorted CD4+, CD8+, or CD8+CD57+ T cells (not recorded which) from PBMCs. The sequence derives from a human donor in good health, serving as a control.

In DNA, the CDR3 is TGTGCCAGCAGCCCTAGTCCTACCTACGAGCAGTACTTC. It encodes CASSPSPTYEQYF. The genes are TRBV7-9 and TRBJ2-7; D is uncertain. Per germline, CDR1 SEHNR and CDR2 FQNEAQ (reference sequence). Trimming removed 5 bases at V and 2 bases at J, with 10 bases between. This CDR3 is 13 amino acids long.